This TCR beta chain comes out of a study of cytotoxic CD8 clonotypes in ibrutinib-treated CLL. Study-level information: Within the patient group, roughly 11 were relapsed/refractory and some 16 treatment-naive, and about 17 were IGHV unmutated.

TCRdb keeps only in-frame clones here, not all; method: immunoSEQ multiplex PCR. The table records approximately 140,000 clones, approximately 80% of them present only once. Regarding this clone: Its antigen is undetermined.

General observations from the study: Higher circulating CD8+ T-cell counts strongly accompanied higher baseline clonality, above age-matched healthy donors.

About 2 micrograms of genomic DNA from cryopreserved PBMCs went into TCR beta libraries. The receptor was derived from a human donor with chronic lymphocytic leukemia. This specimen consisted of PBMCs, obtained after 12 months of ibrutinib treatment.

CDR3 loop: CASSPSTSGIPTDTQYF. The CDR3 DNA sequence: TGTGCCAGCAGCCCATCGACTAGCGGGATTCCCACAGATACGCAGTATTTT. This sequence joins TRBV7-2 and TRBJ2-3; 11 nucleotides agree with TRBD2. The germline V gene encodes CDR1 SGHTA and CDR2 FQGNSA. The CDR3 is 17 amino acids. V lost 5 bases, J lost 2 bases, and 9 bases stayed unmatched.